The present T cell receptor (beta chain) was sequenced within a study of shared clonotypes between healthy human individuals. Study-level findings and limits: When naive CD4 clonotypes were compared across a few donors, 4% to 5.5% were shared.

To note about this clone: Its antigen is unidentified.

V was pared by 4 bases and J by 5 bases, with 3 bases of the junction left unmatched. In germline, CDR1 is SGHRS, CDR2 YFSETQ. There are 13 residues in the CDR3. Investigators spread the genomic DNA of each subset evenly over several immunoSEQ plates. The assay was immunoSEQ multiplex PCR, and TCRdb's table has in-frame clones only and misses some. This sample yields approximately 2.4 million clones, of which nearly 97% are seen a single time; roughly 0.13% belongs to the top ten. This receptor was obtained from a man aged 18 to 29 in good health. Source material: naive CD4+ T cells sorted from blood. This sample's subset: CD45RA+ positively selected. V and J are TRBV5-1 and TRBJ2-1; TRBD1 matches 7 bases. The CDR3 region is CASSPDRDNEQFF. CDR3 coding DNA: TGCGCCAGCAGCCCAGACAGGGACAATGAGCAGTTCTTC.